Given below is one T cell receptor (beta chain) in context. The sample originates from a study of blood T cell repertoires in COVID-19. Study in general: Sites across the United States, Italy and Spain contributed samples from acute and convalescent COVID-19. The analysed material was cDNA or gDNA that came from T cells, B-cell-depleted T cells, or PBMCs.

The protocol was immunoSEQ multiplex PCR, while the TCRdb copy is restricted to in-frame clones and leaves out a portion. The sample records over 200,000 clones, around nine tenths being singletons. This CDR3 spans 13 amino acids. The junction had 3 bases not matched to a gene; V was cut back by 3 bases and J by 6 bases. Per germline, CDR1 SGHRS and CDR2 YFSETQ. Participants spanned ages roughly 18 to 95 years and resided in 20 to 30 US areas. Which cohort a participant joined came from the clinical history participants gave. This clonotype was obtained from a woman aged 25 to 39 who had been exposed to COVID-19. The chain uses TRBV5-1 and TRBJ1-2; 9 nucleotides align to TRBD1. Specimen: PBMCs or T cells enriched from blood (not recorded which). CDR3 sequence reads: CASSWGQGDGYTF. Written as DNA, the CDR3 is TGCGCCAGCAGCTGGGGACAGGGCGATGGCTACACCTTC.